This TCR beta chain was documented in a study of beta chain features in type 1 diabetes. Study summary: No age, gender or cell yield differences were seen between patients and healthy donors. General study findings and limits: Shortening that was moderate but significant affected the TCRB CDR3s of Type 1 diabetes patients in all four CD4+ subsets.

V was clipped by 5 bases and J by 6 bases; unmatched bases: 10. The germline V gene has CDR1 SGHTA and CDR2 FQGNSA. The CDR3 has 15 amino acids. The authors reverse transcribed all of the isolated RNA, so sequencing captured expressed TCRB transcripts. Profiled with immunoSEQ multiplex PCR; TCRdb holds only in-frame clones, not every one. Here the sample spans about 240,000 clones, over 11% being singletons. Notes on this clone: Its antigen is currently unknown.

The chain carries TRBV7-2 and TRBJ2-7, with TRBD2 matching over 10 bases. Sequencing input: naive CD4+ T cells from blood. The receptor comes from a man aged 30 to 39 with type 1 diabetes. The DNA for the CDR3 is TGTGCCAGCAGCGTGGCTAGCGGGAGCCCGTTCGAGCAGTACTTC. The encoded protein is CASSVASGSPFEQYF.